Sequencing of this T cell receptor (beta chain) was carried out in a study of T-cell reconstitution after alpha-beta-depleted transplantation in children. Study results and limitations: Reportedly, only several hundred clones from non-depleted graft cells drove alpha-beta T-cell counts at about two months. One year after transplant, T-cell counts and diversity came mostly from newly produced T cells. Some patients' high day-60 TCRbeta diversity was traced to surviving recipient T cells and thymic progenitors.

This clonotype was counted between two and nine times. Its antigen is as yet unknown. V trimming: 4 bases; J trimming: 1 base; junction bases outside the gene matches: 6. CDR1 and CDR2 from the germline V gene are DFQATT and SNEGSKA (reference sequence). This CDR3 has 15 residues. The TCRbeta library incorporated unique molecular identifiers. TCRdb processed the PCR reads anew with MiXCR; each CDR3 protein has one entry. The repertoire includes hundreds of thousands of distinct CDR3 sequences, roughly 13% of them detected once, and 2% to 2.5% sits in the top ten. V usage is TRBV20-1 and J usage is TRBJ2-5, with 10 nucleotides matching TRBD2. This TCR came from a male patient younger than 18 who had a stem cell transplant for acute myeloid leukemia, so the T cells may come from the graft donor. The starting material was PBMCs, mostly from graft donor cells, obtained 360 days after TCRalphabeta/CD19-depleted stem cell transplant. The DNA for the CDR3 is TGCAGTGCTACCCTAGCGGGAGCTTTCCAAGAGACCCAGTACTTC. Protein: CSATLAGAFQETQYF.